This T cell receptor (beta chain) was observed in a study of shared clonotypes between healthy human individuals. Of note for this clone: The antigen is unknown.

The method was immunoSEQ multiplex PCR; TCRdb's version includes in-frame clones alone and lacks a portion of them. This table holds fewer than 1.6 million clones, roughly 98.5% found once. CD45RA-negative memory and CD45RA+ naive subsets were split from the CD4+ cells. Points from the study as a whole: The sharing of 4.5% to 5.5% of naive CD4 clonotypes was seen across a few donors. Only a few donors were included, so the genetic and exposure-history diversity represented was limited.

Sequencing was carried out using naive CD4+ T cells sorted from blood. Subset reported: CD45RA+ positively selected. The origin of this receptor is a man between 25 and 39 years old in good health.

In DNA, the CDR3 is TGCGCCAGCAGCGCACAAACCGGGACTCTGAAGTACGAGCAGTACTTC. This codes for CASSAQTGTLKYEQYF. The chain employs TRBV5-1 and TRBJ2-7; D might be TRBD2 (6 bases). Per germline, CDR1 SGHRS and CDR2 YFSETQ. Between the trimmed V and J ends, which lost 4 bases and 4 bases, there was a span of 21 bases. The CDR3 is 16 amino acids.